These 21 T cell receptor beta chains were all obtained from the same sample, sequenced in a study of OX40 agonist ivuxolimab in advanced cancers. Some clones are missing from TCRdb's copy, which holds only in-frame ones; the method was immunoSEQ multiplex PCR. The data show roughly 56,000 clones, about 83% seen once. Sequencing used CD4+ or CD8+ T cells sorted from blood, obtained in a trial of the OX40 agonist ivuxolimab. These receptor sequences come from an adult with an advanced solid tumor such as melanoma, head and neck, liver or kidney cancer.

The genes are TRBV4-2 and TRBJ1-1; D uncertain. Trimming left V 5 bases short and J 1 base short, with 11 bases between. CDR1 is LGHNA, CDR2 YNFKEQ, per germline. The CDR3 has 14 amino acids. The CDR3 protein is CASSFSSGNTEAFF. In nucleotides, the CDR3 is TGTGCCAGCAGCTTCTCAAGCGGGAACACTGAAGCTTTCTTT.

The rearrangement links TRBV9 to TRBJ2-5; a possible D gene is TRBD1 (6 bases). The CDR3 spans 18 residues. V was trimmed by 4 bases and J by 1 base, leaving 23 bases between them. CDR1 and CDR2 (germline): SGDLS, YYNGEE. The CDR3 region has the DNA TGTGCCAGCAGCCCCCATCCGGGACATTTAAACTTCCAAGAGACCCAGTACTTC. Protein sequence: CASSPHPGHLNFQETQYF.

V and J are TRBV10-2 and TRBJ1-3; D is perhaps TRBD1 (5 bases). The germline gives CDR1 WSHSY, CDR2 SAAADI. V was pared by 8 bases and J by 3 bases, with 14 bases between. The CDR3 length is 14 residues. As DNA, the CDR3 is TGCGCCAGCGCAAGGTTAGGGGATGGAAACACCATATATTTT. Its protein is CASARLGDGNTIYF.

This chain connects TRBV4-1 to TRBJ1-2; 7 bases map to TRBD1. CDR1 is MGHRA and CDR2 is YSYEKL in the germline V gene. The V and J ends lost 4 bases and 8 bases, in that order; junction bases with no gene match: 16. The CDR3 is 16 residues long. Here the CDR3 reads CASSLLQGGLEGGYTF. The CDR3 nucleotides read TGCGCCAGCAGCCTGCTCCAAGGGGGCTTAGAGGGAGGCTACACCTTC.

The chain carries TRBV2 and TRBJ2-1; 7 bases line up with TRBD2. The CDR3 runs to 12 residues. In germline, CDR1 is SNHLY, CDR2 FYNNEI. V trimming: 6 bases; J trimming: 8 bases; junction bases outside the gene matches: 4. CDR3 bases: TGTGCCAGCAGATGGGGGAGGGATGAGCAGTTCTTC. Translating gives CASRWGRDEQFF.

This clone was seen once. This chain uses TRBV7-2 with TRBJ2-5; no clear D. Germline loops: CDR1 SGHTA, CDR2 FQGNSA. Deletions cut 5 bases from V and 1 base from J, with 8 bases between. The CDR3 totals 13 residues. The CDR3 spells CASSRSPQETQYF. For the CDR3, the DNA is TGTGCCAGCAGCCGGTCTCCCCAAGAGACCCAGTACTTC.

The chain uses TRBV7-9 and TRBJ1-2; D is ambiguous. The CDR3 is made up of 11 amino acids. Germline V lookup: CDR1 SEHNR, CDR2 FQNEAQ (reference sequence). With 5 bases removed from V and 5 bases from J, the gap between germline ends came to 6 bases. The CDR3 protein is CASSALYGYTF. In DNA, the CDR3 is TGTGCCAGCAGCGCCCTTTATGGCTACACCTTC.

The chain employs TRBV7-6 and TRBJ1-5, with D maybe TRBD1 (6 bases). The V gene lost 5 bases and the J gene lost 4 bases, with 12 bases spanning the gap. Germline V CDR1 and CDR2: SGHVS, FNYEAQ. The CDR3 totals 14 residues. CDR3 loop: CASSLQGINQPQHF. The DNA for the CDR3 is TGTGCCAGCAGCCTCCAGGGGATTAATCAGCCCCAGCATTTT.

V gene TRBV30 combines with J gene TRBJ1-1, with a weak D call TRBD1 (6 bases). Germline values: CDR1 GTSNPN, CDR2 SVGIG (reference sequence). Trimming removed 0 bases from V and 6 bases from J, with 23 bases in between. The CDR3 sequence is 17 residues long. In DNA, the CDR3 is TGTGCCTGGAGTGTCCCCTTCCCCACAAGGGGGAGGTCTGAAGCTTTCTTT. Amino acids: CAWSVPFPTRGRSEAFF.

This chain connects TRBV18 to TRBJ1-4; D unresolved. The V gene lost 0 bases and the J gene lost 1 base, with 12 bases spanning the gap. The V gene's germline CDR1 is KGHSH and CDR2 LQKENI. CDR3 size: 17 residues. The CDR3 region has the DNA TGTGCCAGCTCACCACCGAGGGAACTGGGAACTAATGAAAAACTGTTTTTT. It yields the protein CASSPPRELGTNEKLFF. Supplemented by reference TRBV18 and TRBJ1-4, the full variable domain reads NAGVMQNPRHLVRRRGQEARLRCSPMKGHSHVYWYRQLPEEGLKFMVYLQKENIIDESGMPKERFSAEFPKEGPSILRIQQVVRGDSAAYFCASSPPRELGTNEKLFFGSGTQLSVL.

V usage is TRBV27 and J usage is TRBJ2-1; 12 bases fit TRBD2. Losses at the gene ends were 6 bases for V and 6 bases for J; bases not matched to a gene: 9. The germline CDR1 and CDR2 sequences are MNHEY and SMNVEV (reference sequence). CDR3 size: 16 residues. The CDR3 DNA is TGTGCCAGCAGCCCTCTAGCGGGAGGGCCCTCCAATGAGCAGTTCTTC. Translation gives CASSPLAGGPSNEQFF.

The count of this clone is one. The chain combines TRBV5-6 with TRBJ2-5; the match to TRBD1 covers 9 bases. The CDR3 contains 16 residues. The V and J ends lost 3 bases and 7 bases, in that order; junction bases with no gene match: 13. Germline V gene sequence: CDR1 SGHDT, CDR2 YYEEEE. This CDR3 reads CASSSTGGVDLRTQYF. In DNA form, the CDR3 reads TGTGCCAGCAGCTCTACAGGGGGCGTAGACCTGCGGACCCAGTACTTC.

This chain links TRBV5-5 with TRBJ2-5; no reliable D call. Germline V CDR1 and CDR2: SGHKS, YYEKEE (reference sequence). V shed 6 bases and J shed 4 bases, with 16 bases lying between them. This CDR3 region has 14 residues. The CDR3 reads CASIQFQQRETQYF. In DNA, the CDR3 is TGTGCCAGCATCCAGTTCCAGCAAAGAGAGACCCAGTACTTC.

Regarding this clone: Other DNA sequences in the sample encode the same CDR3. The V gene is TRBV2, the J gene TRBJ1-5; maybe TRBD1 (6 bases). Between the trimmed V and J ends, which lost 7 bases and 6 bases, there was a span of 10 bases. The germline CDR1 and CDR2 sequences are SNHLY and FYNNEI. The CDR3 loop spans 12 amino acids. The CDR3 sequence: CASNGGGQPQHF. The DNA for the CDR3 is TGTGCCAGCAATGGGGGCGGTCAGCCCCAGCATTTT.

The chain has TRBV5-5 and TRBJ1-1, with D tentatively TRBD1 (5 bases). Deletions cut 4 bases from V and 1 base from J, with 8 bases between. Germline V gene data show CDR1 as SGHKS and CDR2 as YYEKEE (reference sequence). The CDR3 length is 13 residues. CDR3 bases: TGTGCCAGCAGCACAGGCTGGAACACTGAAGCTTTCTTT. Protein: CASSTGWNTEAFF.

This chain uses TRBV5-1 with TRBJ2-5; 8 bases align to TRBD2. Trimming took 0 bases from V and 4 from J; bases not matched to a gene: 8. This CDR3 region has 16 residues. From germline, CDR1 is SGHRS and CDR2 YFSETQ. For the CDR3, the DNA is TGCGCCAGCAGCTTGGCCGGGGGTAGCGGGACAGAGACCCAGTACTTC. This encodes CASSLAGGSGTETQYF.

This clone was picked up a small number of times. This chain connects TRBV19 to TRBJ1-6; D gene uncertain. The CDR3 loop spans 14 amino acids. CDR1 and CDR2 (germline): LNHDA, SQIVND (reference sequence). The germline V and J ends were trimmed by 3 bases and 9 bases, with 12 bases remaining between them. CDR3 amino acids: CASSIDGIVSPLHF. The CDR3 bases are TGTGCCAGTAGTATTGACGGTATAGTTTCACCCCTCCACTTT.

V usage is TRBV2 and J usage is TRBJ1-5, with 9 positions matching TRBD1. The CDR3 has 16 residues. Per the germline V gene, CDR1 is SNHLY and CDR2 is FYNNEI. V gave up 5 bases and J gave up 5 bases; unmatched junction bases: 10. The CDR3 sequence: CASSLQGAGLYQPQHF. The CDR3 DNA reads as TGTGCCAGCAGTCTACAGGGGGCCGGGCTTTATCAGCCCCAGCATTTT. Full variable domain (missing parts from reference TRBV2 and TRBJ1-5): EPEVTQTPSHQVTQMGQEVILRCVPISNHLYFYWYRQILGQKVEFLVSFYNNEISEKSEIFDDQFSVERPDGSNFTLKIRSTKLEDSAMYFCASSLQGAGLYQPQHFGDGTRLSIL.

For the CDR3, the DNA is TGTGCCAGCAGGAGCGGGCCTTCGAACACCGGGGAGCTGTTTTTT. Translating gives CASRSGPSNTGELFF. V is TRBV7-3 and J is TRBJ2-2; a weak D match, TRBD2 (6 bases). The V end was cut by 6 bases, the J end by 0 bases, with 11 bases between. Germline CDR1 is SGHTA and CDR2 is FQGTGA. The CDR3 totals 15 residues.

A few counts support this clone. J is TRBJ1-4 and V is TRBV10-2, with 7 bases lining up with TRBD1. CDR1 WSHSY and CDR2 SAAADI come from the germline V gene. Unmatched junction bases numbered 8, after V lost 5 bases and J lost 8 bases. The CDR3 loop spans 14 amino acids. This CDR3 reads CASSREGAREKLFF. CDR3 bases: TGCGCCAGCAGTAGAGAGGGGGCCCGGGAAAAACTGTTTTTT.

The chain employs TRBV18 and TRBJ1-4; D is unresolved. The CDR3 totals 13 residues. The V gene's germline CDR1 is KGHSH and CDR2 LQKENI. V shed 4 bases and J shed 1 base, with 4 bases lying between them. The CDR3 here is CASSQGTNEKLFF. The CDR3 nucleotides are TGTGCCAGCTCACAGGGAACTAATGAAAAACTGTTTTTT.